The 13 T cell receptor beta chains given below trace back to one sample, sequenced in a study of blood T cell repertoires in COVID-19. Clones were read by immunoSEQ multiplex PCR, and TCRdb kept only the in-frame ones, dropping some. The table shows 100,000 to 150,000 clones, with 65% to 85% occurring only once. The sequencing sample was made of peripheral blood. The receptors here all came from a man older than 75 with active or convalescent COVID-19.

The genes are TRBV7-2 and TRBJ1-6; 12 bases line up with TRBD1. Germline CDR1 is SGHTA and CDR2 is FQGNSA. The CDR3 spans 16 residues. After removal of 7 bases from V and 12 bases from J, the junction contained 13 bases not matched to a gene. The CDR3 sequence: CASNGGPGTGGGPLHF. The CDR3 DNA is TGTGCCAGCAATGGGGGACCCGGGACAGGGGGCGGACCCCTCCACTTT. The whole variable domain, remainder taken from reference TRBV7-2 and TRBJ1-6, is GAGVSQSPSNKVTEKGKDVELRCDPISGHTALYWYRQSLGQGLEFLIYFQGNSAPDKSGLPSDRFSAERTGGSVSTLTIQRTQQEDSAVYLCASNGGPGTGGGPLHFGNGTRLTVT.

The rearrangement uses TRBV7-2 and TRBJ1-4, with 9 bases lining up with TRBD1. The V and J ends lost 5 bases and 6 bases, in that order; junction bases with no gene match: 4. Germline values: CDR1 SGHTA, CDR2 FQGNSA. The CDR3 is made up of 14 amino acids. In nucleotides, the CDR3 is TGTGCCAGCAGCCCTCGGACAGGGGATGAAAAACTGTTTTTT. Translation: CASSPRTGDEKLFF.

This sequence joins TRBV7-2 and TRBJ1-2; the D is unclear. The CDR3 length is 12 residues. V lost 3 bases and J lost 4, with 6 bases in between. Germline CDR1 and CDR2: SGHTA and FQGNSA. The CDR3 nucleotides are TGTGCCAGCAGCTTCCCCTCCTATGGCTACACCTTC. Translating it yields CASSFPSYGYTF.

CDR3 in amino acids: CASSLMKSLSYEQYF. CDR3 DNA sequence: TGTGCCAGCAGCCTAATGAAGTCCCTCTCCTACGAGCAGTACTTC. The chain recombines TRBV11-2 with TRBJ2-7; D is ambiguous. The germline gives CDR1 SGHAT, CDR2 FQNNGV. The CDR3 length is 15 residues. V shed 5 bases and J shed 0 bases, with 14 bases lying between them.

CDR3 sequence reads: CASSGEGTAAFF. For the CDR3, the DNA is TGTGCCAGCAGCGGAGAAGGGACAGCGGCTTTCTTT. The rearrangement links TRBV9 to TRBJ1-1, with 7 bases that match TRBD1. After removal of 3 bases from V and 11 bases from J, the junction contained 7 bases not matched to a gene. The CDR3 has 12 amino acids. Germline V gene data show CDR1 as SGDLS and CDR2 as YYNGEE.

This clone was found once. The chain is built from TRBV28 and TRBJ2-2, with TRBD1 identical over 12 bases. The CDR3 length is 17 residues. Germline V gene lookup returns CDR1 MDHEN and CDR2 SYDVKM. V shed 1 base, J shed 6 bases, and the junction held 6 bases outside the gene matches. The CDR3 loop is CASSLFGTGGFPGELFF. CDR3 DNA sequence: TGTGCCAGCAGTTTATTCGGGACAGGGGGCTTCCCCGGGGAGCTGTTTTTT.

V usage is TRBV7-9 and J usage is TRBJ1-2; 7 positions agree with TRBD1. The CDR3 loop spans 15 amino acids. The germline gives CDR1 SEHNR, CDR2 FQNEAQ (reference sequence). With 3 bases clipped from V and 2 bases from J, the junction kept 6 bases outside the gene matches. In nucleotides, the CDR3 is TGTGCCAGCAGCTTGCCAGGGACAGACAACTATGGCTACACCTTC. This sequence encodes CASSLPGTDNYGYTF. The complete variable domain, with remaining parts taken from reference TRBV7-9 and TRBJ1-2, reads DTGVSQNPRHKITKRGQNVTFRCDPISEHNRLYWYRQTLGQGPEFLTYFQNEAQLEKSRLLSDRFSAERPKGSFSTLEIQRTEQGDSAMYLCASSLPGTDNYGYTFGSGTRLTVV.

J is TRBJ1-2 and V is TRBV6-2 or TRBV6-3, with a tentative D call TRBD1 (5 bases). V gave up 0 bases and J gave up 4 bases, with 12 bases separating them. This CDR3 is built from 15 residues. Germline V gene data show CDR1 as MNHEY and CDR2 as SVGEGT. Here the CDR3 DNA reads TGTGCCAGCAGTTACTCCTCAGGACAATCCTATGGCTACACCTTC. Its protein product is CASSYSSGQSYGYTF.

In this sample, this clone turned up once. The rearrangement links TRBV1 to TRBJ1-2; the listed D gene, TRBD1, was not tested against the DNA. TRBV1 represents a pseudogene. The CDR3 is 12 amino acids. CDR3 coding DNA: TGCACCAGCAGCCAAGAGGGCCATGGCTACACCTTC. It specifies CTSSQEGHGYTF.

This clone was counted a few times. The chain carries TRBV7-9 and TRBJ2-4; 9 bases line up with TRBD1. The CDR3 sequence is 15 residues long. The germline V gene has CDR1 SEHNR and CDR2 FQNEAQ (reference sequence). V gave up 4 bases and J gave up 3 bases; unmatched junction bases: 4. The CDR3 region is CASSSGQGLKNIQYF. The DNA of the CDR3 is TGTGCCAGCAGCTCAGGACAGGGGCTCAAAAACATTCAGTACTTC.

J is TRBJ1-2 and V is TRBV12-3 or TRBV12-4; no reliable D call. The V and J ends lost 2 bases and 8 bases respectively, with 12 bases between them. This CDR3 contains 13 residues. CDR3 sequence reads: CASSLRGSGGYTF. The CDR3 nucleotides are TGTGCCAGCAGTTTACGCGGGTCCGGGGGCTACACCTTC.

This chain joins TRBV28 and TRBJ1-2; D might be TRBD1 (5 bases). Deletions cut 5 bases from V and 1 base from J, with 11 bases between. From germline, CDR1 is MDHEN and CDR2 SYDVKM. The CDR3 is 14 residues long. The CDR3 bases are TGTGCCAGCAGTCTGACGGGGGTTAACTATGGCTACACCTTC. As protein: CASSLTGVNYGYTF.

The chain combines TRBV6-5 with TRBJ2-7, with 10 bases identical to TRBD1. Trimming at V came to 5 bases and at J to 5 bases, leaving 9 bases not matched to a gene. Germline values: CDR1 MNHEY, CDR2 SVGAGI. There are 15 residues in the CDR3. The CDR3 sequence is CASSPLTGGIHEQYF. The CDR3 DNA reads as TGTGCCAGCAGTCCCCTGACAGGGGGCATCCACGAGCAGTACTTC.